This TCR beta chain is from a study of T cells after yellow fever vaccination. Across the whole study: Fractions of limited cellularity were prepared by means of SMART-Seq v4 Ultra Low Input. Study conclusions and caveats: Among primary-vaccination clones, most reappeared after the booster, at about 95% for CD4 and under 90% for CD8. Abundant clonotypes from the bulk population could have been carried over as contaminants into FACS-sorted repertoires.

TCRdb itself ran the 5' RACE reads through MiXCR, one entry per CDR3 protein. The sample yields about 340,000 distinct CDR3 sequences, approximately 12% seen once. Trimming cost V 5 bases and J 7 bases; bases outside gene matches: 9. Germline V gene lookup returns CDR1 SGHTA and CDR2 FQGNSA. This CDR3 comprises 16 residues. This clonotype was detected ten times or more. Its cognate antigen is unknown. The sequence derives from a man aged 18 to 29 who received the YFV17D yellow fever vaccine. The chain carries TRBV7-2 and TRBJ2-1; 12 bases match TRBD2. Specimen: CD4+ T cells sorted from PBMCs, collected 15 days after the yellow fever booster vaccination. The CDR3 here is CASSTTSGGWRNEQFF. The DNA for the CDR3 is TGTGCCAGCAGCACGACTAGCGGGGGTTGGAGGAATGAGCAGTTCTTC.